This TCR beta chain was obtained from a study of control samples from healthy donors and cancer patients. Profiling relied on immunoSEQ multiplex PCR, and the TCRdb table lists in-frame clones only, not all of them. The sample shows 150,000 or so clones, around 90% of them seen only once. This CDR3 is 15 amino acids long. Trimming pared 3 bases from V and 0 bases from J, leaving 6 bases between. Germline assignment: CDR1 SNHLY and CDR2 FYNNEI. The clonotype comes from a woman aged 30 to 39 in good health. The sequenced material came from blood. V is TRBV2 and J is TRBJ2-6; no clear D. This CDR3 is CASSDANSGANVLTF. For the CDR3, the DNA is TGTGCCAGCAGTGATGCTAACTCTGGGGCCAACGTCCTGACTTTC.